Shown below are 12 T cell receptor beta chains from a single sample sequenced in a study of CD8 T cells in acute hepatitis C reinfection. Some clones are missing from TCRdb's copy, which holds only in-frame ones; the method was immunoSEQ multiplex PCR. The profile shows some 1,400 clones, approximately 48% of them singletons. Notes on the study in general: Preferential TRBV04 and TRBV06 usage appeared in all groups and was not explained by the naive pool.

Time point defined: acute HCV infection, within 168 days of estimated infection date. Sequencing of hepatitis C virus-specific cells was done ex vivo rather than after in vitro expansion. This specimen was HCV NS3-1073 tetramer-sorted CD8+ T cells from PBMCs, taken during acute infection. All receptors come from a woman in her late teens or twenties with chronic hepatitis C.

Details on this clone: This may be a read error, as it is one base from a much larger clone. The chain's CDR3 is CASSVEVAGGNEQFF. The CDR3 DNA sequence: TGTGCCAGCAGCGTAGAGGTAGCGGGGGGGAATGAGCAGTTCTTC. The J gene is TRBJ2-1, the V gene TRBV7-6, with 11 bases matching TRBD2. This CDR3 is built from 15 residues. Germline V CDR1 and CDR2: SGHVS, FNYEAQ. V lost 5 bases, J lost 7 bases, and 7 bases stayed unmatched.

The table lists this clone with a few counts. This chain uses TRBV19 with TRBJ2-5, with 7 bases that match TRBD1. The ends lost 5 bases at V and 5 bases at J; junction bases unmatched: 8. Germline values: CDR1 LNHDA, CDR2 SQIVND (reference sequence). The CDR3 is made up of 14 amino acids. The CDR3 spells CASSVGGGWETQYF. CDR3 DNA sequence: TGTGCCAGTAGTGTAGGGGGCGGTTGGGAGACCCAGTACTTC.

Concerning this clone: Additional DNA sequences in this sample encode the identical CDR3. The chain is built from TRBV4-3 and TRBJ2-2; a possible D gene is TRBD2 (5 bases). V shed 0 bases and J shed 6 bases, with 11 bases lying between them. Germline V gene sequence: CDR1 LGHNA, CDR2 YSLEER. The CDR3 runs to 15 residues. For the CDR3, the DNA is TGCGCCAGCAGCCAAGAAGTGGGAGCCCCCGGGGAGCTGTTTTTT. Translation: CASSQEVGAPGELFF.

This clone was seen more than once but under ten times. The rearrangement links TRBV4-2 to TRBJ1-2; no definite D call. Germline V gene data show CDR1 as LGHNA and CDR2 as YNFKEQ. The CDR3 is 14 amino acids. V gave up 0 bases and J gave up 3 bases, with 8 bases separating them. The CDR3: CASSQEESDYGYTF. The CDR3 nucleotides are TGTGCCAGCAGCCAAGAGGAGAGTGACTATGGCTACACCTTC.

The table lists this clone with a few counts. J is TRBJ1-6 and V is TRBV29-1; D possibly corresponds to TRBD1 (5 bases). Per the germline V gene, CDR1 is SQVTM and CDR2 is ANQGSEA. Trimming pared 3 bases from V and 10 bases from J, leaving 16 bases between. CDR3 size: 14 residues. CDR3 protein: CSVESQGSGSPLHF. The DNA of the CDR3 is TGCAGCGTTGAGTCGCAGGGTAGTGGCTCACCCCTCCACTTT.

J is TRBJ2-1 and V is TRBV27; 8 bases fit TRBD2. The CDR3 has 16 residues. J lost 2 bases, V lost 2 bases, and 5 bases had no gene match. Germline V gene data show CDR1 as MNHEY and CDR2 as SMNVEV (reference sequence). The CDR3 here is CASSLTAGAAYNEQFF. DNA for the CDR3: TGTGCCAGCAGTTTAACAGCGGGGGCAGCCTACAATGAGCAGTTCTTC.

By its share, this clone is large. The chain recombines TRBV4-2 with TRBJ2-7, with 8 bases identical to TRBD2. The V gene end was trimmed by 0 bases and the J gene end by 5 bases; junction bases not matched to a gene: 6. This CDR3 contains 15 residues. Looked up from germline, CDR1 is LGHNA and CDR2 is YNFKEQ. The CDR3 DNA follows: TGTGCCAGCAGCCAAGAGATGGCGGGGGGTAACGAGCAGTACTTC. It translates to CASSQEMAGGNEQYF.

This chain uses TRBV6-6 with TRBJ1-3; D gene unclear. Germline values: CDR1 MNHNY, CDR2 SVGAGI (reference sequence). V lost 4 bases to trimming and J lost 2 bases, with 9 bases between them. This CDR3 is built from 14 residues. In DNA form, the CDR3 reads TGTGCCAGCAGTTTTTCCGGCACTGGAAACACCATATATTTT. As protein: CASSFSGTGNTIYF.

The chain recombines TRBV4-3 with TRBJ1-3; D remains unclear. The CDR3 loop spans 16 amino acids. Per germline, CDR1 LGHNA and CDR2 YSLEER. V was shortened by 0 bases and J by 5 bases, with 14 bases between the two germline ends. As DNA, the CDR3 is TGCGCCAGCAGCCAAGATTCCACGTCTAGGAGAAACACCATATATTTT. Translated, it gives CASSQDSTSRRNTIYF.

Regarding this clone: This may be a read error, as it is one base from a much larger clone. Additional DNA sequences in this sample encode the identical CDR3. CDR3 bases: TGTGCCAGCAGCCCCCGGACTAGCGGGGGGTACACAGATACGCAGTATTTT. Its translation is CASSPRTSGGYTDTQYF. The genes are TRBV5-4 and TRBJ2-3, with 14 bases lining up with TRBD2. CDR3 length: 17 amino acids. The V gene's germline CDR1 is SGHNT and CDR2 YYREEE (reference sequence). Unmatched junction bases numbered 6, after V lost 4 bases and J lost 2 bases.

By share of the sample, this clone is medium-sized. The chain combines TRBV2 with TRBJ2-3; D could derive from TRBD1 or TRBD2 (6 bases each). Germline assignment: CDR1 SNHLY and CDR2 FYNNEI. This CDR3 spans 14 amino acids. The V gene lost 2 bases and the J gene lost 3 bases, with 9 bases spanning the gap. This CDR3 is CASSETGRTDTQYF. The CDR3 DNA reads as TGTGCCAGCAGTGAAACAGGGAGGACAGATACGCAGTATTTT.

This rearrangement joins TRBV4-2 to TRBJ1-1; unclear D gene. Trimming shortened V by 2 bases and J by 5 bases, and 12 bases separated the two germline ends. Germline CDR1 is LGHNA and CDR2 is YNFKEQ. This CDR3 is 14 amino acids long. The CDR3 is CASSQPGRVTEAFF. The DNA for the CDR3 is TGTGCCAGCAGCCAACCGGGAAGGGTGACTGAAGCTTTCTTT.